The 25 T cell receptor beta chains below were found in one sample sequenced in a study of blood T cell repertoires in COVID-19. Profiling relied on immunoSEQ multiplex PCR, and the TCRdb table lists in-frame clones only, not all of them. The sample comprises more than 95,000 clones, 85% to 90% of which are singletons, and 5.1% rests with the top ten. The sample was peripheral blood. The receptor source for this set is a human donor in a cohort sampled during active COVID-19.

V gene TRBV28 combines with J gene TRBJ1-1; no firm D call. The CDR3 length is 14 residues. Germline lookup yields CDR1 MDHEN and CDR2 SYDVKM. Trimming pared 7 bases from V and 2 bases from J, leaving 14 bases between. CDR3 sequence: CASKVTDSNTEAFF. The CDR3 DNA follows: TGTGCCAGCAAAGTTACAGATTCAAACACTGAAGCTTTCTTT.

This chain links TRBV5-1 with TRBJ1-2; 7 bases agree with TRBD1. The CDR3 covers 13 residues. Trimming removed 6 bases from V and 6 bases from J; junction bases left unmatched: 8. The germline V gene has CDR1 SGHRS and CDR2 YFSETQ. The CDR3 bases are TGCGCCAGCACCGATCAGGGGGTAAATGGCTACACCTTC. Protein sequence: CASTDQGVNGYTF.

This chain connects TRBV18 to TRBJ2-7, with 8 positions matching TRBD2. With V trimmed by 2 bases and J by 4 bases, 4 bases remained unmatched. The CDR3 has 14 amino acids. Germline assignment: CDR1 KGHSH and CDR2 LQKENI. DNA for the CDR3: TGTGCCAGCTCACCAGAAGCGGGAGTATACGAGCAGTACTTC. It is translated as CASSPEAGVYEQYF.

The V and J genes are TRBV7-2 and TRBJ2-7, with a weak D call TRBD1 (5 bases). The CDR3 has 15 amino acids. The germline V and J ends were trimmed by 5 bases and 0 bases, with 14 bases remaining between them. In germline, CDR1 is SGHTA, CDR2 FQGNSA. CDR3 bases: TGTGCCAGCAGCCTCTGGTGGGGCAGCTCCTACGAGCAGTACTTC. It codes for CASSLWWGSSYEQYF.

The rearrangement uses TRBV6-5 and TRBJ2-1; 8 positions match TRBD2. This CDR3 comprises 14 residues. Germline V gene lookup returns CDR1 MNHEY and CDR2 SVGAGI. V lost 8 bases to trimming and J lost 5 bases; unmatched junction nucleotides: 8. The CDR3 DNA is TGTGCCAGCCGGGTCGGGGGGGCTCACAATGAGCAGTTCTTC. Its translation: CASRVGGAHNEQFF.

This rearrangement joins TRBV7-9 to TRBJ1-2; D is unresolved. V was trimmed by 8 bases and J by 1 base, leaving 8 bases between them. From germline, CDR1 is SEHNR and CDR2 FQNEAQ (reference sequence). The CDR3 has 12 amino acids. The CDR3 is CASSPDNYGYTF. CDR3 DNA sequence: TGTGCCAGCTCTCCAGATAACTATGGCTACACCTTC.

The chain is built from TRBV11-3 and TRBJ2-1; D may be TRBD1 (6 bases). The germline CDR1 and CDR2 sequences are SGHNT and YENEEA. The CDR3 extends over 19 amino acids. V lost 4 bases to trimming and J lost 0 bases, with 22 bases between them. The chain's CDR3 is CASSSRTVARESSYNEQFF. CDR3 sequence (DNA): TGTGCCAGCAGCTCCCGGACAGTGGCCCGGGAAAGCTCCTACAATGAGCAGTTCTTC.

This clone occurred once. This chain uses TRBV2 with TRBJ2-4; D is possibly TRBD1 (5 bases). The CDR3 sequence is 16 residues long. Germline CDR1 and CDR2: SNHLY and FYNNEI. Trimming took 6 bases from V and 2 from J, leaving 17 bases between them. DNA for the CDR3: TGTGCCAGCAGCCTTGACCCCACAGGAACCAAAAACATTCAGTACTTC. Translated, it gives CASSLDPTGTKNIQYF.

V usage is TRBV4-3 and J usage is TRBJ1-1, with 8 bases matching TRBD1. The CDR3 loop spans 17 amino acids. Germline CDR1 is LGHNA and CDR2 is YSLEER. V lost 4 bases and J lost 2; bases outside the gene matches: 12. CDR3 sequence: CASSPFIQGEGNTEAFF. The CDR3 nucleotides are TGCGCCAGCAGCCCTTTCATACAGGGGGAAGGTAACACTGAAGCTTTCTTT.

V usage is TRBV19 and J usage is TRBJ1-5, with TRBD1 identical over 9 bases. The CDR3 is 14 residues long. V shed 5 bases and J 6 bases; nucleotides not matched to a gene: 5. From germline, CDR1 is LNHDA and CDR2 SQIVND (reference sequence). This chain's CDR3 is CASSPGTGRQPQHF. CDR3 nucleotides: TGTGCCAGTAGTCCTGGGACAGGGCGTCAGCCCCAGCATTTT.

The V gene is TRBV5-1, the J gene TRBJ2-3, with TRBD2 matching over 8 bases. Trimming took 1 base from V and 2 from J; bases not matched to a gene: 3. Germline loops: CDR1 SGHRS, CDR2 YFSETQ. This CDR3 region has 15 residues. DNA of the CDR3: TGCGCCAGCAGCTTGATAGCGGGGCTCACAGATACGCAGTATTTT. Residues: CASSLIAGLTDTQYF.

This clone is a singleton in its sample. The J gene is TRBJ2-1, the V gene TRBV7-8, with unresolved D. Germline CDR1 and CDR2: SGHVS and FQNEAQ. The ends were cut back, 4 bases at V and 9 bases at J, with 19 bases in the middle. CDR3 length equals 15 residues. The CDR3 loop reads CASSSNAILAGEQFF. CDR3 nucleotide sequence: TGTGCCAGCAGCTCAAATGCGATTTTAGCCGGTGAGCAGTTCTTC.

The chain uses TRBV18 and TRBJ2-5, with 12 bases lining up with TRBD2. Losses at the gene ends were 3 bases for V and 5 bases for J; bases not matched to a gene: 4. CDR3 size: 15 residues. Germline V gene lookup returns CDR1 KGHSH and CDR2 LQKENI. The DNA of the CDR3 is TGTGCCAGCTCACCGCGACTAGCGGGGGTGGAGACCCAGTACTTC. It specifies CASSPRLAGVETQYF.

V is TRBV20-1 and J is TRBJ1-5; D might be TRBD1 (6 bases). The CDR3 contains 14 residues. V lost 3 bases and J lost 2, with 11 bases in between. From germline, CDR1 is DFQATT and CDR2 SNEGSKA (reference sequence). The CDR3 nucleotides are TGCAGTGCTAGTCGGGGGGCTGGCAATCAGCCCCAGCATTTT. Encoded protein: CSASRGAGNQPQHF.

A few counts support this clone. This sequence joins TRBV10-3 and TRBJ1-6, with D tentatively TRBD1 (6 bases). Trimming cost V 6 bases and J 7 bases, with 16 bases left between them. CDR1 and CDR2 (germline): ENHRY, SYGVKD. This CDR3 comprises 15 residues. CDR3 sequence reads: CAISPGQTGNSPLHF. CDR3 DNA: TGTGCCATCAGCCCTGGACAGACGGGGAATTCACCCCTCCACTTT.

This clone appeared a single time. The genes are TRBV2 and TRBJ2-1; 10 positions agree with TRBD2. Germline CDR1 SNHLY, CDR2 FYNNEI. Trimming cost V 2 bases and J 9 bases; bases outside gene matches: 4. The CDR3 is 14 amino acids. The CDR3 DNA is TGTGCCAGCAGTGAACTAGCGGGAGTTTCTGAGCAGTTCTTC. This sequence encodes CASSELAGVSEQFF.

The chain couples TRBV9 to TRBJ1-1; D gene unclear. Germline values: CDR1 SGDLS, CDR2 YYNGEE. V lost 4 bases, J lost 5 bases, and 18 bases lay in between. The CDR3 extends over 15 amino acids. The CDR3 spells CASSPSQFRRTEAFF. The CDR3 DNA follows: TGTGCCAGCAGCCCTAGCCAGTTTCGCAGGACTGAAGCTTTCTTT.

This clone was seen many times. This rearrangement joins TRBV6-5 to TRBJ1-3; the D gene is possibly TRBD1 (6 bases). V gave up 9 bases and J gave up 3 bases, with 15 bases separating them. The CDR3 has 14 amino acids. Per germline, CDR1 MNHEY and CDR2 SVGAGI. The CDR3 coding sequence is TGTGCCAGTGGGCAGGGGAAGCTTGGAAACACCATATATTTT. Residues: CASGQGKLGNTIYF.

This rearrangement joins TRBV18 to TRBJ2-5; 7 bases map to TRBD1. With V trimmed by 3 bases and J by 4 bases, 5 bases remained unmatched. The CDR3 has 14 amino acids. Germline lookup yields CDR1 KGHSH and CDR2 LQKENI. The CDR3 bases are TGTGCCAGCTCACCGCGACAGGGCGTAGAGACCCAGTACTTC. This gives the protein CASSPRQGVETQYF.

This chain links TRBV6-2 or TRBV6-3 with TRBJ2-5; no firm D call. The germline V and J ends were trimmed by 2 bases and 3 bases, with 10 bases remaining between them. Germline loops: CDR1 MNHEY, CDR2 SVGEGT. The CDR3 runs 14 residues. CDR3 sequence reads: CASSYHQQKETQYF. The CDR3 DNA sequence: TGTGCCAGCAGTTACCACCAACAAAAAGAGACCCAGTACTTC.

The chain employs TRBV6-5 and TRBJ1-1; D not resolved. The germline gives CDR1 MNHEY, CDR2 SVGAGI. There are 13 residues in the CDR3. Trimming cost V 6 bases and J 4 bases, with 12 bases left between them. The CDR3 DNA reads TGTGCCAGCAGGGCCCCCGGAGTCACTGAAGCTTTCTTT. Its translation: CASRAPGVTEAFF.

The chain carries TRBV7-9 and TRBJ2-7; possible D gene TRBD2, 6 bases. CDR1 is SEHNR and CDR2 is FQNEAQ in the germline V gene (reference sequence). This CDR3 spans 16 amino acids. Between the trimmed V and J ends, which lost 5 bases and 5 bases, there was a span of 22 bases. The CDR3 nucleotides read TGTGCCAGCAGCCCTTCCCGGCGGGGTAGCTTCCACGAGCAGTACTTC. It yields the protein CASSPSRRGSFHEQYF.

This clone showed up just once. V usage is TRBV28 and J usage is TRBJ1-2; 9 nucleotides match TRBD1. CDR3 length: 15 amino acids. V gave up 6 bases and J gave up 3 bases; unmatched junction bases: 8. Germline V gives CDR1 MDHEN, CDR2 SYDVKM. The CDR3 loop reads CASSRTGARDYGYTF. CDR3 DNA: TGTGCCAGCAGCAGGACAGGGGCCAGGGACTATGGCTACACCTTC.

The chain is built from TRBV2 and TRBJ2-1, with unresolved D. This CDR3 region has 11 residues. Germline lookup yields CDR1 SNHLY and CDR2 FYNNEI. V lost 6 bases and J 4 bases, leaving 4 bases between the germline ends. The CDR3 region is CASSRYNEQFF. The DNA for the CDR3 is TGTGCCAGCAGCCGGTACAATGAGCAGTTCTTC.

The rearrangement joins TRBV7-9 to TRBJ2-1; 8 bases map to TRBD2. The CDR3 is 15 amino acids. The germline gives CDR1 SEHNR, CDR2 FQNEAQ (reference sequence). With 3 bases clipped from V and 9 bases from J, the junction kept 10 bases outside the gene matches. CDR3 residues: CASSLGGRSEGEQFF. Written as DNA, the CDR3 is TGTGCCAGCAGCTTGGGCGGGAGGAGCGAGGGTGAGCAGTTCTTC.